The T cell receptor (beta chain) described here comes from a study of blood T cell repertoires in COVID-19. About the study: The United States, Italy and Spain provided the acute and convalescent COVID-19 samples. T cells, B-cell-depleted T cells, or PBMCs supplied cDNA or gDNA.

In the study's own analysis: Amplification with reference gene primers provided the estimates of nucleated cell counts. Profiled with immunoSEQ multiplex PCR; TCRdb holds only in-frame clones, not every one. V and J calls and clone size follow that table, whereas D and trimming were derived from the DNA. The repertoire holds approximately 180,000 clones, approximately 85% seen once, with 10% to 11% in the top ten. The TCR was taken from a human donor with active or convalescent COVID-19. The donor label of this sample is uncertain. Specimen: peripheral blood.

CDR3 in amino acids: CASSSARDWTDTQYF. CDR3 nucleotide sequence: TGTGCCAGCAGCTCTGCGAGGGATTGGACAGATACGCAGTATTTT. The rearrangement joins TRBV5-4 to TRBJ2-3; possible D gene TRBD2, 5 bases. V shed 3 bases and J shed 3 bases, with 14 bases lying between them. The CDR3 has 15 residues. Germline V CDR1 and CDR2: SGHNT, YYREEE (reference sequence).